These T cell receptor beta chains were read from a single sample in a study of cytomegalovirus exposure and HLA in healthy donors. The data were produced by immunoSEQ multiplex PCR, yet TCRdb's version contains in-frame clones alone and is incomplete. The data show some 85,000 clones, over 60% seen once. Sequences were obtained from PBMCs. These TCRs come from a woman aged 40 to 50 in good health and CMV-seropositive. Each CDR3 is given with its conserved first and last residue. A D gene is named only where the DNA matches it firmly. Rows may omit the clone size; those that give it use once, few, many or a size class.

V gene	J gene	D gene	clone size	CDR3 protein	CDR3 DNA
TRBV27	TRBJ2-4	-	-	CASSLVKESGAKNIQYF	TGTGCCAGCAGTTTAGTAAAGGAATCGGGAGCCAAAAACATTCAGTACTTC
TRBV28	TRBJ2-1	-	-	CASTSPEGDRYNEQFF	TGTGCCAGCACCTCTCCTGAGGGGGACCGTTACAATGAGCAGTTCTTC
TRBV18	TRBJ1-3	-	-	CASSPGGVGSGNTIYF	TGTGCCAGCTCACCAGGGGGGGTCGGCTCTGGAAACACCATATATTTT
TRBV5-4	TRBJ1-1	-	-	CASTSRSDTEAFF	TGTGCCAGCACCTCCCGCTCGGACACTGAAGCTTTCTTT
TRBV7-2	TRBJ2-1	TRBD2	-	CASSLAPTSGRSNEQFF	TGTGCCAGCAGCTTAGCCCCAACTAGCGGGAGGAGCAATGAGCAGTTCTTC
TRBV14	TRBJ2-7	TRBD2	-	CASSRTILAGGIYEQYF	TGTGCCAGCAGCAGGACCATACTAGCGGGAGGGATTTATGAGCAGTACTTC
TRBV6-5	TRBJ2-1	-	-	CASSYLKRNEQFF	TGTGCCAGCAGTTATCTGAAACGGAATGAGCAGTTCTTC
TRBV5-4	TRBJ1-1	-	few	CASSQGTPPRAEAFF	TGTGCCAGCAGCCAAGGGACACCTCCCCGGGCTGAAGCTTTCTTT
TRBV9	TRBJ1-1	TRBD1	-	CASSIGGQLNTEAFF	TGTGCCAGCAGCATAGGGGGACAGCTAAACACTGAAGCTTTCTTT
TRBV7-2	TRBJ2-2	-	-	CASSPGPTAGELFF	TGTGCCAGCAGCCCGGGTCCGACTGCCGGGGAGCTGTTTTTT
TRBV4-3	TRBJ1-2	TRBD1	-	CASSQDLGRGLNGYTF	TGCGCCAGCAGCCAAGATCTTGGCAGGGGGTTGAATGGCTACACCTTC
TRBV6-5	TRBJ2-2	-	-	CASWAGQNTGELFF	TGTGCCTCATGGGCGGGGCAGAACACCGGGGAGCTGTTTTTT
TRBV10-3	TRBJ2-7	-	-	CAITVQGTNEQYF	TGTGCCATCACGGTTCAGGGCACTAACGAGCAGTACTTC
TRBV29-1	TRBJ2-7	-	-	CSVDSGYEQYF	TGCAGCGTCGACTCAGGGTACGAGCAGTACTTC
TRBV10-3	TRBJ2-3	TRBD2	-	CAIGELAGGSDTQYF	TGTGCCATCGGTGAGCTAGCGGGAGGGTCAGATACGCAGTATTTT
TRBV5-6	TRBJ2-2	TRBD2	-	CASSGIAGVVAPGELFF	TGTGCCAGCAGCGGGATAGCGGGAGTGGTTGCCCCCGGGGAGCTGTTTTTT
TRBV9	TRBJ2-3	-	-	CASSASGSTDTQYF	TGTGCCAGCAGCGCAAGCGGGAGCACAGATACGCAGTATTTT
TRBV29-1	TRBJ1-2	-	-	CSVQWGPYGYTF	TGCAGCGTCCAATGGGGGCCCTATGGCTACACCTTC
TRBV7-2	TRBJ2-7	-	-	CASSLGGRPYEQYF	TGTGCCAGCAGCTTAGGGGGCCGGCCCTACGAGCAGTACTTC
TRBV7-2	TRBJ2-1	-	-	CASSSDPRGSSYNEQFF	TGTGCCAGCAGCTCAGACCCCCGCGGGTCCTCCTACAATGAGCAGTTCTTC
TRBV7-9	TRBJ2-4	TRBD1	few	CASSPIGTVKNIQYF	TGTGCCAGCAGCCCAATTGGGACAGTTAAAAACATTCAGTACTTC
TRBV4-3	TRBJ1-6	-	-	CASSQQGRNSPLHF	TGCGCCAGCAGCCAGCAGGGTCGGAATTCACCCCTCCACTTT
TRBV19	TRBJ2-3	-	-	CASSPETHRTDTQYF	TGTGCCAGTAGTCCGGAGACCCATCGCACAGATACGCAGTATTTT
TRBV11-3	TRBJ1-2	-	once	CASSLNGRSEIYGYTF	TGTGCCAGCAGCTTAAACGGTCGGAGTGAGATCTATGGCTACACCTTC
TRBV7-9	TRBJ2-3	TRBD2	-	CASSPRLAYTDTQYF	TGTGCCAGCAGCCCACGACTAGCCTACACAGATACGCAGTATTTT
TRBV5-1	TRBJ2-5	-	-	CASTRTSQETQYF	TGCGCCAGCACCAGGACTTCCCAAGAGACCCAGTACTTC
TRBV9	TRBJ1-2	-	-	CASSDSRIQGTSYGYTF	TGTGCCAGCAGCGACAGTCGTATACAGGGAACCTCCTATGGCTACACCTTC
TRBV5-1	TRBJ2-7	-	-	CASSQVVQGFNEQYF	TGCGCCAGCAGCCAGGTCGTCCAGGGCTTCAACGAGCAGTACTTC
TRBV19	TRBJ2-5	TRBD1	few	CASSIGTETRTQYF	TGTGCCAGTAGTATCGGGACAGAGACCCGGACCCAGTACTTC
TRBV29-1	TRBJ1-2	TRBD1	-	CSALRGTDYGYTF	TGCAGCGCCCTAAGGGGGACAGACTATGGCTACACCTTC
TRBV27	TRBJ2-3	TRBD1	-	CASTLTGSEDTQYF	TGTGCCAGCACCCTGACAGGGTCGGAAGATACGCAGTATTTT
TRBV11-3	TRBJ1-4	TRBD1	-	CASSPWTGDDGEKLFF	TGTGCCAGCAGCCCCTGGACAGGCGATGATGGTGAAAAACTGTTTTTT
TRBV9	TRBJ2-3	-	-	CASSELAEVTDTQYF	TGTGCCAGCAGCGAACTAGCAGAAGTCACAGATACGCAGTATTTT
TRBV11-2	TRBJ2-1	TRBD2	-	CASSLPLGPSGSVYNEQFF	TGTGCCAGCAGCTTACCCCTCGGGCCTAGCGGGAGTGTTTACAATGAGCAGTTCTTC
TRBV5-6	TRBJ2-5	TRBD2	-	CASSLAAGGHKTQYF	TGTGCCAGCAGCTTGGCGGCGGGAGGGCACAAGACCCAGTACTTC
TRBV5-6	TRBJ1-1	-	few	CASSLGAGVTEAFF	TGTGCCAGCAGCTTAGGGGCAGGGGTCACTGAAGCTTTCTTT
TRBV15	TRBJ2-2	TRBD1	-	CATSINRGDTGELFF	TGTGCCACCAGCATTAACAGGGGGGACACCGGGGAGCTGTTTTTT
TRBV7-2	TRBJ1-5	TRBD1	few	CASSLGTGGNQPQHF	TGTGCCAGCAGCTTAGGGACAGGGGGCAATCAGCCCCAGCATTTT
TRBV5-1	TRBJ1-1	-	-	CASSTGYTEAFF	TGCGCCAGCAGCACAGGGTACACTGAAGCTTTCTTT
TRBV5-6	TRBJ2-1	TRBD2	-	CASSFGGSSYNEQFF	TGTGCCAGCAGCTTCGGCGGGAGCTCCTACAATGAGCAGTTCTTC
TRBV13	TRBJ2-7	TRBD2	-	CASSVFPPLAGGMHEQYF	TGTGCCAGCAGCGTCTTCCCCCCCCTAGCGGGAGGAATGCACGAGCAGTACTTC
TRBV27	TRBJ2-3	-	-	CASRSDQGLKDTQYF	TGTGCCAGCAGGTCCGATCAGGGGTTGAAAGATACGCAGTATTTT